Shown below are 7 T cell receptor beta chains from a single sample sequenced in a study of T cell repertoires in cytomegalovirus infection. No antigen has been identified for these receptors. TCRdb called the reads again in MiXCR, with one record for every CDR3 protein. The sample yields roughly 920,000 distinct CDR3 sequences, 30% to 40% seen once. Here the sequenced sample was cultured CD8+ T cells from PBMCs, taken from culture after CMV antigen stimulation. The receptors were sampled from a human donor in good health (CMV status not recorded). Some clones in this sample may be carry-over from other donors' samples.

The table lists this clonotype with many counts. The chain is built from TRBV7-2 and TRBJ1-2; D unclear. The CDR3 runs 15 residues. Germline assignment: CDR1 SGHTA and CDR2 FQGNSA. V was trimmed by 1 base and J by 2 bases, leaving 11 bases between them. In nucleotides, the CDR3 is TGTGCCAGCAGCTTAGATCCTCAGGTCAACTATGGCTACACCTTC. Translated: CASSLDPQVNYGYTF.

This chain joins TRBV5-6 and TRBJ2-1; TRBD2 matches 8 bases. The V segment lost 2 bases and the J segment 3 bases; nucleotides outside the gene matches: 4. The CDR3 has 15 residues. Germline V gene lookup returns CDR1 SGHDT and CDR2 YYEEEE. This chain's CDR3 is CASSFGTRLYNEQFF. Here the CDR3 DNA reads TGTGCCAGCAGCTTCGGGACTAGGCTCTACAATGAGCAGTTCTTC. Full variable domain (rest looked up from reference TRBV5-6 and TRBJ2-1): DAGVTQSPTHLIKTRGQQVTLRCSPKSGHDTVSWYQQALGQGPQFIFQYYEEEERQRGNFPDRFSGHQFPNYSSELNVNALLLGDSALYLCASSFGTRLYNEQFFGPGTRLTVL.

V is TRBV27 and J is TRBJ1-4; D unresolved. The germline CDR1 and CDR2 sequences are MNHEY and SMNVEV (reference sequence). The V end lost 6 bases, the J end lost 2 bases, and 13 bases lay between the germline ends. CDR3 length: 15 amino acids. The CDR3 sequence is CASSLGGETNEKLFF. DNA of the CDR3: TGTGCCAGCAGCCTCGGCGGGGAGACTAATGAAAAACTGTTTTTT.

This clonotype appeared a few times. CDR3 sequence (DNA): TGTGCCAGCAGCGCGACAGGGGGCTCTGGCTACACCTTC. It encodes CASSATGGSGYTF. J is TRBJ1-2 and V is TRBV9; 10 bases map to TRBD1. V was pared by 3 bases and J by 7 bases, with 3 bases of the junction left unmatched. The length of the CDR3 is 13 residues. CDR1 SGDLS and CDR2 YYNGEE come from the germline V gene.

CDR3 loop: CASSYSRGTYGYTF. In DNA form, the CDR3 reads TGTGCCAGCAGTTACAGTCGGGGGACATATGGCTACACCTTC. This chain connects TRBV28 to TRBJ1-2; D is possibly TRBD1 (6 bases). The length of the CDR3 is 14 residues. Trimming pared 4 bases from V and 5 bases from J, leaving 14 bases between. In germline, CDR1 is MDHEN, CDR2 SYDVKM.

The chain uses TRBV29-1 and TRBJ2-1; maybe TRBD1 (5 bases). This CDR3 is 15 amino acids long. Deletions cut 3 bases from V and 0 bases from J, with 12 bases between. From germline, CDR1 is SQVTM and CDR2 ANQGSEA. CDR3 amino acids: CSVEGQASSYNEQFF. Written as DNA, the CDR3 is TGCAGCGTTGAGGGGCAGGCGAGCTCCTACAATGAGCAGTTCTTC.

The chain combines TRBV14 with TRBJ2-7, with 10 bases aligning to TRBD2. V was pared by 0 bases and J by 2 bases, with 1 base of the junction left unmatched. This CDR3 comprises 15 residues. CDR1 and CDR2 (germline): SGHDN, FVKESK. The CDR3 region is CASSQELAGTYEQYF. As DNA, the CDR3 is TGTGCCAGCAGCCAAGAACTAGCGGGAACCTACGAGCAGTACTTC.